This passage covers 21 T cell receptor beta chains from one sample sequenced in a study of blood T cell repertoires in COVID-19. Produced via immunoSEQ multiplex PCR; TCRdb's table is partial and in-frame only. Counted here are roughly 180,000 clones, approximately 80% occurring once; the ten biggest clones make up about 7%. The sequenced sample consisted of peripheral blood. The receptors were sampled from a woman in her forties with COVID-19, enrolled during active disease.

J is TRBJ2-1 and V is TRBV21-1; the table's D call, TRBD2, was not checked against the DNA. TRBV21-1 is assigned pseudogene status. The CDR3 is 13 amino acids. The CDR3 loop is CAISGLAGGEQFF. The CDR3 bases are TGTGCTATTTCGGGACTAGCGGGAGGGGAGCAGTTCTTC.

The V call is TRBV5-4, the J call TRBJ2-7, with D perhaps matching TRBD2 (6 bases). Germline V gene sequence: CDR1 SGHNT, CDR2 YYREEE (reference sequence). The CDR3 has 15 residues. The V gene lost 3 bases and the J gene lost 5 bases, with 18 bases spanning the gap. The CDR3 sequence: CASSSLGGIQDEQYF. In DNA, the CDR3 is TGTGCCAGCAGCTCCCTTGGCGGGATCCAAGACGAGCAGTACTTC.

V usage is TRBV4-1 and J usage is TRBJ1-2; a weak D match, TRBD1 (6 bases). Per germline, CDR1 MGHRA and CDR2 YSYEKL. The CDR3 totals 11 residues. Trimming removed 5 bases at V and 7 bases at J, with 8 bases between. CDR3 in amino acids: CASSGTPGYTF. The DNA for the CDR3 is TGCGCCAGCAGCGGGACACCTGGCTACACCTTC.

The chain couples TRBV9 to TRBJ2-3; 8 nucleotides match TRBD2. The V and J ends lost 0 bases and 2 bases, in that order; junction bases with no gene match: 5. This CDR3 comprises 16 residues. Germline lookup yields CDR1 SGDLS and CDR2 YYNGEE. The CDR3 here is CASSVEAGGTTDTQYF. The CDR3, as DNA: TGTGCCAGCAGCGTAGAGGCGGGGGGAACCACAGATACGCAGTATTTT.

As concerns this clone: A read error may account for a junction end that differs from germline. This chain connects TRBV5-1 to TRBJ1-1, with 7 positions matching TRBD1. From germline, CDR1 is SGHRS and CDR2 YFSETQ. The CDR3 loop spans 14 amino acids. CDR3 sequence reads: CASCLGGLGTEAFF. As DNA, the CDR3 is TGCGCCAGCTGCTTAGGGGGCCTGGGAACTGAAGCTTTCTTT.

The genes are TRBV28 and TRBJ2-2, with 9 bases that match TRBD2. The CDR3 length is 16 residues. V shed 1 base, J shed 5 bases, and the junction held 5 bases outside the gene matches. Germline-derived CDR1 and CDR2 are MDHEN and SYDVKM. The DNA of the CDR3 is TGTGCCAGCAGTTTATCGTCTAGCGGGACGACCGGGGAGCTGTTTTTT. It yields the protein CASSLSSSGTTGELFF.

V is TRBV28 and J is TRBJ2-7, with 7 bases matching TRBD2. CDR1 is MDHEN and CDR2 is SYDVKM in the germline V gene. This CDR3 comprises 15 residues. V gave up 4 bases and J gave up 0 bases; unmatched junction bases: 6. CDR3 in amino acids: CASSSVSGFSYEQYF. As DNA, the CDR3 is TGTGCCAGCAGTTCAGTTAGCGGGTTCTCCTACGAGCAGTACTTC.

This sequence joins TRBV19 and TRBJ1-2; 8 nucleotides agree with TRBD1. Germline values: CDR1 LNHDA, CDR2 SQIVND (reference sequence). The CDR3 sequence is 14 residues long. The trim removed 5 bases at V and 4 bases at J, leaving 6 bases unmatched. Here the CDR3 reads CASSPQGTGYGYTF. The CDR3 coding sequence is TGTGCCAGTAGTCCACAAGGGACAGGCTATGGCTACACCTTC.

DNA of the CDR3: TGTGCCAGTAGTATGGGGGGGGAAACTGAAGCTTTCTTT. Its translation: CASSMGGETEAFF. This chain uses TRBV19 with TRBJ1-1; TRBD1 might be the D (5 bases). V lost 3 bases and J 5 bases, leaving 10 bases between the germline ends. Germline CDR1 and CDR2: LNHDA and SQIVND (reference sequence). The CDR3 is made up of 13 amino acids.

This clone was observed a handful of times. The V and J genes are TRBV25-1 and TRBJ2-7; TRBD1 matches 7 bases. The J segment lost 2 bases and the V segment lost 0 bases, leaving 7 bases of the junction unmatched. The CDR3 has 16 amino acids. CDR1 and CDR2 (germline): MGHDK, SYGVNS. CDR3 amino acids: CASSEYSQGKPYEQYF. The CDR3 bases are TGTGCCAGCAGTGAATATTCACAGGGGAAACCCTACGAGCAGTACTTC.

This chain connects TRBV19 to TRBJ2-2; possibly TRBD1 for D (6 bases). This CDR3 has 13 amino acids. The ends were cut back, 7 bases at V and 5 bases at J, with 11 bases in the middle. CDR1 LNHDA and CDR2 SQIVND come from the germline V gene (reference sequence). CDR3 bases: TGTGCCAGTACCACAGGGCTAACCGGGGAGCTGTTTTTT. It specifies CASTTGLTGELFF.

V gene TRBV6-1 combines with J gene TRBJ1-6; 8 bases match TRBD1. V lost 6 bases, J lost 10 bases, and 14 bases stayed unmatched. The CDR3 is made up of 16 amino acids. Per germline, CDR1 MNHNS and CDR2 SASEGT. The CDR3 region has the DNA TGTGCCAGCAGAGAAATTTACAGGGGGTCCCGGTCACCCCTCCACTTT. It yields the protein CASREIYRGSRSPLHF.

CDR3 DNA sequence: TGCAGTGCTGGGACTCGCAATGAGCAGTTCTTC. As protein: CSAGTRNEQFF. The chain recombines TRBV20-1 with TRBJ2-1; possible D gene TRBD2, 6 bases. CDR3 size: 11 residues. Trimming took 5 bases from V and 6 from J, leaving 8 bases between them. CDR1 is DFQATT and CDR2 is SNEGSKA in the germline V gene (reference sequence).

The CDR3 DNA reads TGTGCCAGCAGCCCAAGCGGGGGAGACTACGAGCAGTACTTC. Residues: CASSPSGGDYEQYF. The V and J genes are TRBV5-4 and TRBJ2-7, with 8 bases aligning to TRBD2. Trimming cost V 4 bases and J 3 bases; bases outside gene matches: 6. The CDR3 sequence is 14 residues long. The germline gives CDR1 SGHNT, CDR2 YYREEE (reference sequence).

As DNA, the CDR3 is TGTGCCAGCAGTGTTCGACTAGCGGCTACCTACGAGCAGTACTTC. It is translated as CASSVRLAATYEQYF. J is TRBJ2-7 and V is TRBV27; TRBD2 matches 9 bases. The V gene's germline CDR1 is MNHEY and CDR2 SMNVEV (reference sequence). V lost 5 bases and J lost 2; bases outside the gene matches: 7. This CDR3 is built from 15 residues.

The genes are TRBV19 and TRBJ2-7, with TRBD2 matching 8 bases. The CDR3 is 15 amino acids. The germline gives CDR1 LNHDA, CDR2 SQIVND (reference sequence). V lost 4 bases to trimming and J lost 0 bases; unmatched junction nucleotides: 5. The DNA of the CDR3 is TGTGCCAGTAGTAACGGGGGGGCCCGCTCCTACGAGCAGTACTTC. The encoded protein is CASSNGGARSYEQYF.

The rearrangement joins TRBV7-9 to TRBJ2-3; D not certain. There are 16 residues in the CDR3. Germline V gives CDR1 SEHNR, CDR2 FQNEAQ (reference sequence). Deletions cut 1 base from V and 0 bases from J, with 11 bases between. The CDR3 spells CASSLGSQASTDTQYF. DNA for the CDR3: TGTGCCAGCAGCTTAGGGTCGCAGGCCAGCACAGATACGCAGTATTTT. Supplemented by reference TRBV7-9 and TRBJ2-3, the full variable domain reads DTGVSQNPRHKITKRGQNVTFRCDPISEHNRLYWYRQTLGQGPEFLTYFQNEAQLEKSRLLSDRFSAERPKGSFSTLEIQRTEQGDSAMYLCASSLGSQASTDTQYFGPGTRLTVL.

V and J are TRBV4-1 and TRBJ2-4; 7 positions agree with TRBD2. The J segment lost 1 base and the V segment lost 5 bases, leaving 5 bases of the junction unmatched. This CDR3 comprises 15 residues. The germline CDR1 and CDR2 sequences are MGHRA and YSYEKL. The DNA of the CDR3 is TGCGCCAGCAGCGCCCTCGGGGGGGCCAAAAACATTCAGTACTTC. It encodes CASSALGGAKNIQYF.

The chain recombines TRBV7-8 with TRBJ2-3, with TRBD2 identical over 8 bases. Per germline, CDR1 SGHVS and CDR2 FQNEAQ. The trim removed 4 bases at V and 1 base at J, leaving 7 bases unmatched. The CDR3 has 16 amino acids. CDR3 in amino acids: CASSSGGALRTDTQYF. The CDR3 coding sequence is TGTGCCAGCAGCTCCGGGGGGGCTCTTCGCACAGATACGCAGTATTTT.

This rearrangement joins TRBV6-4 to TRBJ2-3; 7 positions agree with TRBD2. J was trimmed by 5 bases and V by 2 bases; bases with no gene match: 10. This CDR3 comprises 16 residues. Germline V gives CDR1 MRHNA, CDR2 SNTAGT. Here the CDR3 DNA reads TGTGCCAGCAGTGACCAGCCGGGAGGACTGGTAGATACGCAGTATTTT. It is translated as CASSDQPGGLVDTQYF.

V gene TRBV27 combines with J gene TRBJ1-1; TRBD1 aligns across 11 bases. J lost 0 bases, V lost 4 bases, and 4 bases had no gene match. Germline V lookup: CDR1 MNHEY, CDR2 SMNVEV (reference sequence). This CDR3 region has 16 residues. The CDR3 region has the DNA TGTGCCAGCAGTTCGGACAGGGGGCCAATGAACACTGAAGCTTTCTTT. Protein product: CASSSDRGPMNTEAFF.